This TCR beta chain was obtained from a study of T cell repertoires in cytomegalovirus infection. The wider study: HLA-B-restricted CMV epitopes that are well studied were used alongside recently identified HLA-C-restricted ones.

In its sample, this clonotype was seen many times. Antigen specificity is unknown. TCRdb independently ran MiXCR on the reads; one entry per CDR3 protein. This table has approximately 1,000,000 distinct CDR3 sequences, about a third appearing once. There are 14 residues in the CDR3. Per germline, CDR1 SEHNR and CDR2 FQNEAQ (reference sequence). Between the trimmed V and J ends, which lost 5 bases and 7 bases, there was a span of 15 bases. Sequenced material: cultured CD8+ T cells from PBMCs, taken from culture after CMV antigen stimulation. The sequence was obtained from a human donor in good health (CMV status not recorded). Some clones in this sample may be carry-over from other donors' samples. The gene calls are TRBV7-9 and TRBJ1-5, with D perhaps TRBD1 (6 bases). The CDR3: CASSLGGLGQPQHF. In nucleotides, the CDR3 is TGTGCCAGCAGCCTGGGGGGGCTAGGGCAGCCCCAGCATTTT.